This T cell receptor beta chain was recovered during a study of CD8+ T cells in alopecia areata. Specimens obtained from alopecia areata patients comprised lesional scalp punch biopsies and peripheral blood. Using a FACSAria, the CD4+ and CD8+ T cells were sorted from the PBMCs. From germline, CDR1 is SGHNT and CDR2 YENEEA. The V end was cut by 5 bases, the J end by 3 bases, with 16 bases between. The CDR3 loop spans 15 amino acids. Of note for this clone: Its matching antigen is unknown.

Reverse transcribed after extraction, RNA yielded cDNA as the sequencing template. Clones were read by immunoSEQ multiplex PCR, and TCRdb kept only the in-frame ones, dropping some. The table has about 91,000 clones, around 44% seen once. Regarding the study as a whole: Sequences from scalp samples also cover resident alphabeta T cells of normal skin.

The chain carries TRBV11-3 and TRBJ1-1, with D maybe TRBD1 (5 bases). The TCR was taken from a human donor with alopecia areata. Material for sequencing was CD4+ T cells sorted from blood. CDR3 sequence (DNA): TGTGCCAGCAGCCTAAAGACCGGGACGTACACTGAAGCTTTCTTT. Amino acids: CASSLKTGTYTEAFF.